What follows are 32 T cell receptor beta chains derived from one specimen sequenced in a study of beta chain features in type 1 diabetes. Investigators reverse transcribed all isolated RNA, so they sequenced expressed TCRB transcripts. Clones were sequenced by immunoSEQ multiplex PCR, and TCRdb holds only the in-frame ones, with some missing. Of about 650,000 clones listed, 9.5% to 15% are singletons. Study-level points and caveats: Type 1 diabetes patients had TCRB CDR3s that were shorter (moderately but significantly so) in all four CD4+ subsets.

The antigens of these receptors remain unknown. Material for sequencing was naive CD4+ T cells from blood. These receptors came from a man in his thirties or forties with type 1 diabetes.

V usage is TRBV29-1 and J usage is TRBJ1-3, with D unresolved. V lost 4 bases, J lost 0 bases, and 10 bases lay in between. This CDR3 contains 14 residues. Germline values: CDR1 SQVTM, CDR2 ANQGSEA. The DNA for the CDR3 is TGCAGCGTTGGTCTAAGCTTCTCTGGAAACACCATATATTTT. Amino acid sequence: CSVGLSFSGNTIYF.

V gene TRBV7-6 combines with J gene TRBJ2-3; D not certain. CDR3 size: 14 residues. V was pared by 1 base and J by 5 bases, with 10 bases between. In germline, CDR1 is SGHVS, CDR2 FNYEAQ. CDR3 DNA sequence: TGTGCCAGCAGCTTAGATCCTGGTGGAGATACGCAGTATTTT. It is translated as CASSLDPGGDTQYF. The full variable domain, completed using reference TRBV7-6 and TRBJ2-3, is GAGVSQSPRYKVTKRGQDVALRCDPISGHVSLYWYRQALGQGPEFLTYFNYEAQQDKSGLPNDRFSAERPEGSISTLTIQRTEQRDSAMYRCASSLDPGGDTQYFGPGTRLTVL.

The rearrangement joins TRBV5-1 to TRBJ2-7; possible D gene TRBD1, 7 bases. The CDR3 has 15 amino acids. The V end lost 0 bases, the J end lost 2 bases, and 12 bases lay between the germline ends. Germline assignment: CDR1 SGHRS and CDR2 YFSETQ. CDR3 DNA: TGCGCCAGCAGCTTGGAACCAGGGGGGACCTACGAGCAGTACTTC. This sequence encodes CASSLEPGGTYEQYF.

The CDR3 DNA is TGTGCCAGCTCTCGACAGGGTAATCAATTTGACGAGCAGTACTTC. Residues: CASSRQGNQFDEQYF. The genes are TRBV18 and TRBJ2-7; TRBD1 matches 7 bases. With 6 bases clipped from V and 5 bases from J, the junction kept 13 bases outside the gene matches. The CDR3 runs 15 residues. From germline, CDR1 is KGHSH and CDR2 LQKENI.

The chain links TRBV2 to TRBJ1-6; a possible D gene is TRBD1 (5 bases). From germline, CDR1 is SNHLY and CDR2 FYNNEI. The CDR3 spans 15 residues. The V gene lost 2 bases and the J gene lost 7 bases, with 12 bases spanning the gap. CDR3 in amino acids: CASSEFEGRNSPLHF. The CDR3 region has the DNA TGTGCCAGCAGTGAATTTGAGGGGCGGAATTCACCCCTCCACTTT. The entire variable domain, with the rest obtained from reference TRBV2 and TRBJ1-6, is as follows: EPEVTQTPSHQVTQMGQEVILRCVPISNHLYFYWYRQILGQKVEFLVSFYNNEISEKSEIFDDQFSVERPDGSNFTLKIRSTKLEDSAMYFCASSEFEGRNSPLHFGNGTRLTVT.

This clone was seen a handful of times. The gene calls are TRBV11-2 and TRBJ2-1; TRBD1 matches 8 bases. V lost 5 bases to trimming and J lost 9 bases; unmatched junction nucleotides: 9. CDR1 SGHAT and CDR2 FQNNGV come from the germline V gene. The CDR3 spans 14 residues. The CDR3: CASSPRTGRGEQFF. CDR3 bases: TGTGCCAGCAGCCCGCGGACAGGGCGCGGTGAGCAGTTCTTC.

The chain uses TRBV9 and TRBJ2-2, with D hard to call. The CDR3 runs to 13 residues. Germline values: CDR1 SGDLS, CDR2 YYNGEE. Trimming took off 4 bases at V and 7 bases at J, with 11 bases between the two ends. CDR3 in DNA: TGTGCCAGCAGCCCCCCCCCACACGGGGAGCTGTTTTTT. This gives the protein CASSPPPHGELFF.

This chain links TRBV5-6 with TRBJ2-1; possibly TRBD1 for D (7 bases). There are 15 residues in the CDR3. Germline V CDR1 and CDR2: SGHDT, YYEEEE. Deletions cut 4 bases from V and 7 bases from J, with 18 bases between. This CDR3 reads CASSLGGGQLNEQFF. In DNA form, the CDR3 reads TGTGCCAGCAGCCTTGGAGGGGGACAGCTAAATGAGCAGTTCTTC.

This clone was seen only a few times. In DNA form, the CDR3 reads TGTGCCATCAGCCCGGGACAGGGCTACACCTTC. Residues: CAISPGQGYTF. The gene calls are TRBV10-3 and TRBJ1-2; 7 bases are a match to TRBD1. Germline V lookup: CDR1 ENHRY, CDR2 SYGVKD. The CDR3 is made up of 11 amino acids. Losses at the gene ends were 6 bases for V and 8 bases for J; bases not matched to a gene: 3.

The CDR3 DNA reads TGTGCCAGCAGCCCGACAGCTCCCTCCTACGAGCAGTACTTC. It is translated as CASSPTAPSYEQYF. The gene calls are TRBV4-2 and TRBJ2-7, with a possible D match to TRBD1 (5 bases). V was clipped by 4 bases and J by 0 bases, with 10 bases between them. Germline V gene lookup returns CDR1 LGHNA and CDR2 YNFKEQ. CDR3 size: 14 residues.

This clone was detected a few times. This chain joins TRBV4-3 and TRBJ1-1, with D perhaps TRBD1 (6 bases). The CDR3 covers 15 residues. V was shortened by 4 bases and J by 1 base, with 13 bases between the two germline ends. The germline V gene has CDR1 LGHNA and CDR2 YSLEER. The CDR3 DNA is TGCGCCAGCAGCCGGACAGCAAGTCCGAACACTGAAGCTTTCTTT. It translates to CASSRTASPNTEAFF.

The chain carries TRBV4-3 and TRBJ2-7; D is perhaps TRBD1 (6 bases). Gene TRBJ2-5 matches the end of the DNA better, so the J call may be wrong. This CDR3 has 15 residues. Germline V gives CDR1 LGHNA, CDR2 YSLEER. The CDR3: CASSQSYQGPETQYF. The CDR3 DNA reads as TGCGCCAGCAGCCAGTCTTATCAGGGGCCGGAGACCCAGTACTTC.

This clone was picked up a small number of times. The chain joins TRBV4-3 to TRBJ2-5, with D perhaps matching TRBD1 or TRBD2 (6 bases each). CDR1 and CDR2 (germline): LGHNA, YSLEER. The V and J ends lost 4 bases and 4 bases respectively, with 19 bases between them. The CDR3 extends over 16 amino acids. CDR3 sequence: CASSPRIGGRGETQYF. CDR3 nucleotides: TGCGCCAGCAGCCCAAGGATAGGGGGGCGGGGAGAGACCCAGTACTTC.

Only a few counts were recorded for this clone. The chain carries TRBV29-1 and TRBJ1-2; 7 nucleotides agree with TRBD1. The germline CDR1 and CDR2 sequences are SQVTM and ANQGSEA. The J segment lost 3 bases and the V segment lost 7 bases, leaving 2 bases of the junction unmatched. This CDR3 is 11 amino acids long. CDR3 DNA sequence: TGCAGCGACGGGACAGACTATGGCTACACCTTC. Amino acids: CSDGTDYGYTF.

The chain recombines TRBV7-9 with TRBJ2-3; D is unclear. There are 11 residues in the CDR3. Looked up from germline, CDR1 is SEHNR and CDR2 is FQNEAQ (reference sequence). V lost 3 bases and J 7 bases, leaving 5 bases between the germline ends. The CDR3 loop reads CASSLENTQYF. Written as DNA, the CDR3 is TGTGCCAGCAGCTTGGAGAATACGCAGTATTTT.

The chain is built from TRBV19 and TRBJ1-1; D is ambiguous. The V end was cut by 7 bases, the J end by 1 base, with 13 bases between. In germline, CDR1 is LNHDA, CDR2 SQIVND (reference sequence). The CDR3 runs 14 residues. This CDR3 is CASNHYMPNTEAFF. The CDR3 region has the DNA TGTGCCAGTAATCACTACATGCCGAACACTGAAGCTTTCTTT.

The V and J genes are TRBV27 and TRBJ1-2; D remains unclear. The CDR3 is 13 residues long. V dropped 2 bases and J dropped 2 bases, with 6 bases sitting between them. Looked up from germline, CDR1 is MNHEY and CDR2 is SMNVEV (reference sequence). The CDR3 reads CASSLNGNYGYTF. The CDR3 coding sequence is TGTGCCAGCAGTTTAAACGGAAACTATGGCTACACCTTC.

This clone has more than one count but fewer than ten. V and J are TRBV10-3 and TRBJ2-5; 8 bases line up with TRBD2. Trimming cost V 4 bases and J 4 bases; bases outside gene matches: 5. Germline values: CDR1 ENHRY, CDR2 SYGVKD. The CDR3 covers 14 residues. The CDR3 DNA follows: TGTGCCATCAGTGCCCCGGGGGGGCCAGAGACCCAGTACTTC. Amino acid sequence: CAISAPGGPETQYF.

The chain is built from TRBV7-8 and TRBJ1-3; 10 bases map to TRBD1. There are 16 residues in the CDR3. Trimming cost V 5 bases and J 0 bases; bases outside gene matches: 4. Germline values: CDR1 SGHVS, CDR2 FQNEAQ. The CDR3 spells CASSTRQGASGNTIYF. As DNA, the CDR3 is TGTGCCAGCAGCACTAGACAGGGGGCCTCTGGAAACACCATATATTTT.

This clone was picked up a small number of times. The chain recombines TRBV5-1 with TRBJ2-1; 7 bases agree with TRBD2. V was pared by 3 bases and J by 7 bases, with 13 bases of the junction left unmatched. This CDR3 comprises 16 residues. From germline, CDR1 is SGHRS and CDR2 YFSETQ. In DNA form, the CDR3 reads TGCGCCAGCAGCTACCTACCGGGGGGATTCGGGAATGAGCAGTTCTTC. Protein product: CASSYLPGGFGNEQFF. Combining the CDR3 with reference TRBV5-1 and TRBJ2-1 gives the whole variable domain KAGVTQTPRYLIKTRGQQVTLSCSPISGHRSVSWYQQTPGQGLQFLFEYFSETQRNKGNFPGRFSGRQFSNSRSEMNVSTLELGDSALYLCASSYLPGGFGNEQFFGPGTRLTVL.

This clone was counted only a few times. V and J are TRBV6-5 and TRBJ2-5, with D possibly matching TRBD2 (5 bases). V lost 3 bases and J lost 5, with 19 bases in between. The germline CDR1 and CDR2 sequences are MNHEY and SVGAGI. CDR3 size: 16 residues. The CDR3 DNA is TGTGCCAGCAGTTATGATCAGGACTTGGGAGCCGAGACCCAGTACTTC. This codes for CASSYDQDLGAETQYF.

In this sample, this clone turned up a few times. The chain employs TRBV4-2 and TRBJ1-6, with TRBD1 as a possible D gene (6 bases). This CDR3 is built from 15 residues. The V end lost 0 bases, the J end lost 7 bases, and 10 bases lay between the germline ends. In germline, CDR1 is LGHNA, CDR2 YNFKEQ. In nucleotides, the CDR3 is TGTGCCAGCAGCCAAGATAGGCAGGGGAATTCACCCCTCCACTTT. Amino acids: CASSQDRQGNSPLHF.

The CDR3 bases are TGTGCCAGCAGTGAACAAGGGATCCGGACCCAGTACTTC. Protein product: CASSEQGIRTQYF. This sequence joins TRBV2 and TRBJ2-5; no reliable D call. CDR1 is SNHLY, CDR2 FYNNEI, per germline. The CDR3 contains 13 residues. With 2 bases removed from V and 7 bases from J, the gap between germline ends came to 11 bases.

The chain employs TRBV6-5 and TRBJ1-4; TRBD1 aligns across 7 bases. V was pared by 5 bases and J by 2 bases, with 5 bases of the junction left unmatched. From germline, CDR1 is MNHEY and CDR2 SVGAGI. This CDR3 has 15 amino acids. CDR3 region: CASSPTGSTNEKLFF. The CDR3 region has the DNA TGTGCCAGCAGTCCGACAGGGTCGACTAATGAAAAACTGTTTTTT.

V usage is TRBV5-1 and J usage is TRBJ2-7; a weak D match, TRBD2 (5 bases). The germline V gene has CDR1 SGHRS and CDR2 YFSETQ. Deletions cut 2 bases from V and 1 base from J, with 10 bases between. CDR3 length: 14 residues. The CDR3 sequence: CASSLLEGSYEQYF. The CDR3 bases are TGCGCCAGCAGCTTACTTGAGGGTTCCTACGAGCAGTACTTC.

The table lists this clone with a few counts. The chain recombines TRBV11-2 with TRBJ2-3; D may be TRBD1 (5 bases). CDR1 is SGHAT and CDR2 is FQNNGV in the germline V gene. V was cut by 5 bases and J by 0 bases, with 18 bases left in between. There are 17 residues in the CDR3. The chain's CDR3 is CASSTSPGSPSTDTQYF. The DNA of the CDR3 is TGTGCCAGCAGCACCTCCCCAGGGTCCCCTAGCACAGATACGCAGTATTTT.

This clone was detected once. Written as DNA, the CDR3 is TGTGCCAGCTCACTCGAACCGGGACAGGGTAATCAGCCCCAGCATTTT. Translated: CASSLEPGQGNQPQHF. The V call is TRBV18, the J call TRBJ1-5; TRBD1 agrees at 9 bases. Germline CDR1 KGHSH, CDR2 LQKENI. V lost 4 bases and J lost 4; bases outside the gene matches: 8. This CDR3 has 16 residues.

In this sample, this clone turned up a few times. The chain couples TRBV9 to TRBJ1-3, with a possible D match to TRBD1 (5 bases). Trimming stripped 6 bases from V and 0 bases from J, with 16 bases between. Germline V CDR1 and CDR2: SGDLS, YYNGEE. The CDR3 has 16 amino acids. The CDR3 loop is CASKTGDPGSGNTIYF. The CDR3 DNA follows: TGTGCCAGCAAGACCGGGGACCCCGGCTCTGGAAACACCATATATTTT.

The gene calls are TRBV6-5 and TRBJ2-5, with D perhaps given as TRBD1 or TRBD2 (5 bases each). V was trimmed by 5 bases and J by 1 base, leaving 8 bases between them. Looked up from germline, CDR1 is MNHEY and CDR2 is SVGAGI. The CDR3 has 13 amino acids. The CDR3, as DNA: TGTGCCAGCAGTCGGGACCTCCAAGAGACCCAGTACTTC. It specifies CASSRDLQETQYF.

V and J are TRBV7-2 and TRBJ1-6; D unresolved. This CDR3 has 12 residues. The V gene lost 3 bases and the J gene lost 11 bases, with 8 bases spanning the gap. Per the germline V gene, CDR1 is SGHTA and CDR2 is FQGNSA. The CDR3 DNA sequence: TGTGCCAGCAGCTTCGCCGGGCCACCCCTCCACTTT. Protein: CASSFAGPPLHF.

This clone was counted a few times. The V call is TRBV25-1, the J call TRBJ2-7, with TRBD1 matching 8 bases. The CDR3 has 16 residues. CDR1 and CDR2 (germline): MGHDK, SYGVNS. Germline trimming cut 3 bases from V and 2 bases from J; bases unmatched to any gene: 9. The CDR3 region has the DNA TGTGCCAGCAGTGAGTTTGGGACAGGTGATCCCTACGAGCAGTACTTC. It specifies CASSEFGTGDPYEQYF.

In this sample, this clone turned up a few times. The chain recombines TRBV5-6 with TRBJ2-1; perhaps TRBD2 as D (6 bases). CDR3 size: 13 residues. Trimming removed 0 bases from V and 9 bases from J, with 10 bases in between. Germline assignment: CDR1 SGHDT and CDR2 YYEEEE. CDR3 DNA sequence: TGTGCCAGCAGCTTGGCTGAGGGAGGTGAGCAGTTCTTC. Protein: CASSLAEGGEQFF.